This TCR beta chain was profiled in a study of memory CD4+ T cells and cytomegalovirus serostatus. Germline loops: CDR1 MNHNY, CDR2 SVGAGI (reference sequence). This CDR3 has 15 amino acids. The ends were cut back, 5 bases at V and 4 bases at J, with 17 bases in the middle. The method was immunoSEQ multiplex PCR; TCRdb's version includes in-frame clones alone and lacks a portion of them. The table lists tens of thousands of clones, 65% to 80% of them singletons, with approximately 0.82% in the top ten. The sort gate was single viable CD3+CD4+CD8-CD45RO+ cells for memory CD4+ T cells. Total CD4+ T cells were enriched by CD4 positive selection.

This receptor was identified in an adult in good health and CMV-seronegative. The sequencing sample was made of memory CD4+ T cells from blood. J is TRBJ1-2 and V is TRBV6-6; perhaps TRBD1 as D (5 bases). The CDR3 DNA follows: TGTGCCAGCAGTCCCGAGGGGAGAAGAGTCTATGGCTACACCTTC. It encodes CASSPEGRRVYGYTF.